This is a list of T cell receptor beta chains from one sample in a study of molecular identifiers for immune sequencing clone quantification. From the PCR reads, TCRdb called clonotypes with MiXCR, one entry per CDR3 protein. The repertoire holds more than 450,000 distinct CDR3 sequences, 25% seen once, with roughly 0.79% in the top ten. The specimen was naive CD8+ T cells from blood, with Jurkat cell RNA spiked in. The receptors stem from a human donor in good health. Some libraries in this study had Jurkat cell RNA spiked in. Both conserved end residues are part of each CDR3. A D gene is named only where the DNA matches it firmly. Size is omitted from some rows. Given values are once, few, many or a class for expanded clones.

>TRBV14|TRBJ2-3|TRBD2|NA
CARRHGSGTTDTQYF
TGTGCCCGCCGCCACGGTAGCGGGACCACAGATACGCAGTATTTT
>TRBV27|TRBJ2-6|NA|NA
CASGVQGTRANVLTF
TGTGCCAGCGGGGTACAGGGGACTAGGGCCAACGTCCTGACTTTC
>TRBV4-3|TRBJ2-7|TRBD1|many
CASSQDPGQGYEQYF
TGCGCCAGCAGCCAAGATCCGGGACAGGGGTACGAGCAGTACTTC
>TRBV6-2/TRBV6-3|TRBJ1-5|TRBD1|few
CASSERGLGNQPQHF
TGTGCCAGCAGTGAAAGGGGGCTGGGCAATCAGCCCCAGCATTTT
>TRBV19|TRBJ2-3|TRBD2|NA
CASRRTSGGAADTQYF
TGTGCCAGTAGGAGGACTAGCGGGGGGGCTGCAGATACGCAGTATTTT
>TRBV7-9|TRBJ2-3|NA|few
CASSPSQGGTDTQYF
TGTGCCAGCAGCCCCAGTCAGGGCGGCACAGATACGCAGTATTTT
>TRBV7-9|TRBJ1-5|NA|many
CASSSTSEPQHF
TGTGCCAGCAGCTCCACGAGTGAGCCCCAGCATTTT
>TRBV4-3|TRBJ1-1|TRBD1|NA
CASSPSRTGAEAFF
TGCGCCAGCAGTCCAAGTCGGACAGGGGCTGAAGCTTTCTTT
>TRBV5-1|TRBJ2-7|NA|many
CASWDNSYEQYF
TGCGCCAGCTGGGACAACTCCTACGAGCAGTACTTC
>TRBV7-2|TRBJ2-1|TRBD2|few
CASSLGRTSGNVNEQFF
TGTGCCAGCAGCTTAGGCAGAACTAGCGGGAATGTCAATGAGCAGTTCTTC
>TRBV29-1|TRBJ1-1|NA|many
CSVVVSGEAFF
TGCAGCGTTGTGGTGAGCGGTGAAGCTTTCTTT
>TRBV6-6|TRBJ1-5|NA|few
CASSYWGDSNQPQHF
TGTGCCAGCAGTTACTGGGGGGATAGCAATCAGCCCCAGCATTTT
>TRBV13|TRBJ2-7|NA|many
CASSPSYSYEQYF
TGTGCCAGCAGCCCGAGCTACTCCTACGAGCAGTACTTC
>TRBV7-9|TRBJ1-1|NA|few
CASSLGLAGFEAFF
TGTGCCAGCAGCTTAGGACTGGCCGGGTTTGAAGCTTTCTTT
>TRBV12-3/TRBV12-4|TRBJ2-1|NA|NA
CASIWSQSYNEQFF
TGTGCCAGCATCTGGAGCCAGTCCTACAATGAGCAGTTCTTC
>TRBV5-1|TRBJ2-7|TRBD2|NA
CASRASSGGEQYF
TGCGCCAGCAGGGCCTCTAGCGGCGGCGAGCAGTACTTC
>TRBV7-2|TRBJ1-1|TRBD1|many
CASRPDRGGTEAFF
TGTGCCAGCAGGCCGGACAGGGGAGGTACTGAAGCTTTCTTT
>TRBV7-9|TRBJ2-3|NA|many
CASSLGGGSAPDTQYF
TGTGCCAGCAGCTTAGGTGGCGGATCCGCCCCAGATACGCAGTATTTT
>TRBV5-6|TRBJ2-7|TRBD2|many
CASSLGLAGLSYEQYF
TGTGCCAGCAGCCTGGGACTAGCGGGGCTCTCCTACGAGCAGTACTTC
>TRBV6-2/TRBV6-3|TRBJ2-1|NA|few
CASSYPRNEQFF
TGTGCCAGCAGCTACCCCCGTAATGAGCAGTTCTTC
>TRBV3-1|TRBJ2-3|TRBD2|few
CASSQLGTSGENTDTQYF
TGTGCCAGCAGCCAACTCGGGACTAGCGGAGAGAACACAGATACGCAGTATTTT
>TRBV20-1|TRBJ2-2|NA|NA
CSLRDTNTGELFF
TGCAGTCTTAGGGACACGAACACCGGGGAGCTGTTTTTT
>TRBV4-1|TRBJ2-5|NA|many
CASSQLERGTGPQYF
TGCGCCAGCAGCCAACTCGAGCGCGGGACCGGGCCCCAGTACTTC
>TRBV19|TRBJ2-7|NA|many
CASSISPGYEQYF
TGTGCCAGTAGTATTAGCCCTGGGTACGAGCAGTACTTC
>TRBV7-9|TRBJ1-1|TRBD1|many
CASSLEDRGMAEAFF
TGTGCCAGCAGCTTAGAGGACAGGGGGATGGCTGAAGCTTTCTTT
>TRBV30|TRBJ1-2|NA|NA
CAWSPGTPYGYTF
TGTGCCTGGAGCCCCGGGACACCCTATGGCTACACCTTC
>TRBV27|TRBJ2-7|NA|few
CASSLSAGTPAYEQYF
TGTGCCAGCAGTTTATCGGCCGGGACTCCAGCCTACGAGCAGTACTTC
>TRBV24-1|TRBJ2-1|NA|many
CATSVGGNEQFF
TGTGCCACCAGTGTCGGGGGAAATGAGCAGTTCTTC
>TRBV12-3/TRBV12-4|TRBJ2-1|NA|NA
CASSSSREQFF
TGTGCCAGCAGCTCTTCACGTGAGCAGTTCTTC
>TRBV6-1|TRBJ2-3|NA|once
CTSSEGQFSTDTQYF
TGTACCAGCAGTGAAGGACAGTTTAGCACAGATACGCAGTATTTT
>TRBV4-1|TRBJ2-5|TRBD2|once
CASSPGLVETQYF
TGCGCCAGCAGCCCTGGACTAGTGGAGACCCAGTACTTC
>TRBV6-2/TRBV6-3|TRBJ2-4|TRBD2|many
CASSYSGLAGINIQYF
TGTGCCAGCAGTTATTCAGGACTAGCGGGGATAAACATTCAGTACTTC
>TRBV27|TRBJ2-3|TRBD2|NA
CAGSISGPSTDTQYF
TGTGCCGGCAGCATTAGCGGGCCGAGCACAGATACGCAGTATTTT
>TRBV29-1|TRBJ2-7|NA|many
CSVGQGEYEQYF
TGCAGCGTTGGGCAGGGCGAGTACGAGCAGTACTTC
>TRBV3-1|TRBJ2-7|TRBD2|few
CASSQGLAGGFTDEQYF
TGTGCCAGCAGCCAGGGACTAGCGGGGGGATTCACGGACGAGCAGTACTTC
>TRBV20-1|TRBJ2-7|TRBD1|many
CSAPGQGDEQYF
TGCAGTGCCCCGGGACAGGGCGACGAGCAGTACTTC
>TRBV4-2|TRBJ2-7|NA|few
CASSQGQVPEQYF
TGTGCCAGCAGCCAAGGCCAGGTCCCCGAGCAGTACTTC
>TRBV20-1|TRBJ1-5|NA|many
CSAVTGYYQPQHF
TGCAGTGCTGTTACAGGGTATTATCAGCCCCAGCATTTT
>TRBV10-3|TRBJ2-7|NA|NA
CDISDPSTYEQYF
TGTGACATCAGTGACCCATCCACCTACGAGCAGTACTTC
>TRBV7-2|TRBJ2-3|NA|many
CASSLALGGGRDTQYF
TGTGCCAGCAGCTTAGCTTTGGGGGGTGGTAGAGATACGCAGTATTTT
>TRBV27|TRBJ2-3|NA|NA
CASRGMRDTQYF
TGTGCCAGCAGGGGAATGAGGGATACGCAGTATTTT
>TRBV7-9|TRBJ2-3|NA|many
CASSLGDVGYF
TGTGCCAGCAGCTTAGGGGACGTGGGGTATTTT
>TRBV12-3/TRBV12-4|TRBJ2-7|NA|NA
CASSFGGTNYEQYF
TGTGCCAGCAGTTTTGGCGGGACAAACTACGAGCAGTACTTC
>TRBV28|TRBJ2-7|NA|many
CASSLRDSGYEQYF
TGTGCCAGCAGTTTACGAGACTCTGGGTACGAGCAGTACTTC
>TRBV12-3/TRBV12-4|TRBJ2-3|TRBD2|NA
CASSLGLAGTGWADTQYF
TGTGCCAGCAGTTTGGGGCTAGCGGGGACGGGGTGGGCAGATACGCAGTATTTT
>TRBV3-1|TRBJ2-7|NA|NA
CASSPPGRRNYEQYF
TGTGCCAGCAGCCCCCCGGGCAGGAGGAACTACGAGCAGTACTTC
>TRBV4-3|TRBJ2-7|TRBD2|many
CASSQGTQGLAGYEQYF
TGCGCCAGCAGCCAAGGTACCCAGGGACTAGCGGGGTACGAGCAGTACTTC
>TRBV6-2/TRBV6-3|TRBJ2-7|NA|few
CASASAFASYEQYF
TGTGCCAGCGCCTCAGCCTTCGCTTCCTACGAGCAGTACTTC
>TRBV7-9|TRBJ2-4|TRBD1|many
CASSWEETGENIQYF
TGTGCCAGCAGCTGGGAGGAGACAGGGGAGAACATTCAGTACTTC